This is a list of T cell receptor beta chains from one sample in a study of blood T cell repertoires in COVID-19. TCRdb's copy holds only in-frame clones and misses some; the assay was immunoSEQ multiplex PCR. Of roughly 53,000 clones in the sample, roughly 90% were seen once. The sample consisted of peripheral blood. Every receptor here comes from a human donor in a cohort sampled during active COVID-19. Both conserved end residues are part of each CDR3. D genes are given only for firm matches. Rows may omit the clone size; those that give it use once, few, many or a size class.

abundance: -; d_gene: TRBD1; len: 16; v_gene: TRBV3-1/TRBV3-2; j_gene: TRBJ1-3; CDR3aa: CASREDREVSGNTIYF; CDR3nt: TGTGCCAGCAGGGAAGACAGGGAGGTGTCTGGAAACACCATATATTTT
abundance: -; d_gene: TRBD1; len: 12; v_gene: TRBV20-1; j_gene: TRBJ1-1; CDR3aa: CSASGPRGEAFF; CDR3nt: TGCAGTGCTAGTGGCCCCAGGGGGGAAGCTTTCTTT
abundance: -; d_gene: -; len: 15; v_gene: TRBV7-3; j_gene: TRBJ2-1; CDR3aa: CASAPSTKVYNEQFF; CDR3nt: TGTGCCAGCGCCCCATCCACTAAGGTCTACAATGAGCAGTTCTTC
abundance: -; d_gene: -; len: 13; v_gene: TRBV28; j_gene: TRBJ1-1; CDR3aa: CASSPRRGTEAFF; CDR3nt: TGTGCCAGCAGTCCACGGAGGGGTACTGAAGCTTTCTTT
abundance: -; d_gene: TRBD1; len: 14; v_gene: TRBV2; j_gene: TRBJ1-2; CDR3aa: CASSPSRGSEGYTF; CDR3nt: TGTGCCAGCAGTCCCAGCAGGGGGTCGGAGGGCTACACCTTC
abundance: -; d_gene: TRBD2; len: 14; v_gene: TRBV5-1; j_gene: TRBJ2-4; CDR3aa: CASSLEGREDIQYF; CDR3nt: TGCGCCAGCAGCTTGGAGGGGAGGGAGGACATTCAGTACTTC
abundance: -; d_gene: -; len: 16; v_gene: TRBV18; j_gene: TRBJ1-1; CDR3aa: CASSPNSPNGNTEAFF; CDR3nt: TGTGCCAGCTCACCGAACAGCCCGAACGGGAACACTGAAGCTTTCTTT
abundance: -; d_gene: -; len: 17; v_gene: TRBV21-1; j_gene: TRBJ1-1; CDR3aa: CASSKRRQGALGTEAFF; CDR3nt: TGTGCCAGCAGCAAACGGCGCCAGGGGGCTCTGGGGACTGAAGCTTTCTTT
abundance: -; d_gene: TRBD1; len: 15; v_gene: TRBV18; j_gene: TRBJ1-1; CDR3aa: CASSPYGTANTEAFF; CDR3nt: TGTGCCAGCTCACCTTATGGGACAGCGAACACTGAAGCTTTCTTT
abundance: once; d_gene: TRBD1; len: 14; v_gene: TRBV2; j_gene: TRBJ1-2; CDR3aa: CASSDQDRVIGYTF; CDR3nt: TGTGCCAGCAGTGACCAGGACAGGGTGATTGGCTACACCTTC
abundance: -; d_gene: -; len: 15; v_gene: TRBV28; j_gene: TRBJ2-1; CDR3aa: CASIAGPSSYNEQFF; CDR3nt: TGTGCCAGCATCGCGGGACCTAGCTCCTACAATGAGCAGTTCTTC
abundance: -; d_gene: -; len: 12; v_gene: TRBV11-2; j_gene: TRBJ2-1; CDR3aa: CASSGAFNEQFF; CDR3nt: TGTGCCAGCAGCGGGGCTTTCAATGAGCAGTTCTTC
abundance: -; d_gene: TRBD1; len: 15; v_gene: TRBV2; j_gene: TRBJ2-7; CDR3aa: CASSARGYKLHEQYF; CDR3nt: TGTGCCAGCAGCGCCAGGGGGTACAAACTCCACGAGCAGTACTTC
abundance: -; d_gene: -; len: 11; v_gene: TRBV19; j_gene: TRBJ2-1; CDR3aa: CASSLAAEQFF; CDR3nt: TGTGCCAGTAGTTTGGCGGCAGAGCAGTTCTTC
abundance: -; d_gene: TRBD2; len: 19; v_gene: TRBV5-4; j_gene: TRBJ2-1; CDR3aa: CASSRSLAGYGGTYNEQFF; CDR3nt: TGTGCCAGCAGTAGGTCCCTAGCGGGATATGGTGGGACCTACAATGAGCAGTTCTTC
abundance: -; d_gene: -; len: 16; v_gene: TRBV10-2; j_gene: TRBJ2-7; CDR3aa: CASRLGRGGVNYEQYF; CDR3nt: TGCGCCAGCAGATTAGGCAGGGGAGGGGTCAACTACGAGCAGTACTTC
abundance: -; d_gene: -; len: 14; v_gene: TRBV6-1; j_gene: TRBJ1-4; CDR3aa: CASSDIGGGEKLFF; CDR3nt: TGTGCCAGCAGTGATATAGGGGGTGGAGAAAAACTGTTTTTT
abundance: -; d_gene: TRBD1; len: 15; v_gene: TRBV6-5; j_gene: TRBJ2-2; CDR3aa: CASSWDRGLGGELFF; CDR3nt: TGTGCCAGCAGTTGGGACAGGGGGTTGGGTGGGGAGCTGTTTTTT
abundance: -; d_gene: TRBD1; len: 14; v_gene: TRBV4-3; j_gene: TRBJ1-2; CDR3aa: CASSQELQGNGYTF; CDR3nt: TGCGCCAGCAGCCAAGAACTACAGGGGAATGGCTACACCTTC
abundance: -; d_gene: TRBD1; len: 18; v_gene: TRBV14; j_gene: TRBJ1-2; CDR3aa: CASSNNNRGYVSLSGYTF; CDR3nt: TGTGCCAGCAGCAATAATAACAGGGGTTACGTATCTTTGAGTGGCTACACCTTC
abundance: -; d_gene: -; len: 13; v_gene: TRBV30; j_gene: TRBJ2-5; CDR3aa: CAWATVYQETQYF; CDR3nt: TGTGCCTGGGCGACAGTGTACCAAGAGACCCAGTACTTC
abundance: few; d_gene: -; len: 13; v_gene: TRBV4-3; j_gene: TRBJ1-3; CDR3aa: CASSQYRANTIYF; CDR3nt: TGCGCCAGCAGCCAATACAGGGCAAACACCATATATTTT
abundance: -; d_gene: -; len: 18; v_gene: TRBV18; j_gene: TRBJ1-6; CDR3aa: CASSPSRQGLGYNSPLHF; CDR3nt: TGTGCCAGCTCACCATCTCGTCAGGGTTTGGGATATAATTCACCCCTCCACTTT
abundance: -; d_gene: TRBD1; len: 16; v_gene: TRBV28; j_gene: TRBJ1-4; CDR3aa: CASSSGQGATNEKLFF; CDR3nt: TGTGCCAGCAGTTCCGGACAGGGAGCAACTAATGAAAAACTGTTTTTT
abundance: -; d_gene: TRBD1; len: 17; v_gene: TRBV6-6; j_gene: TRBJ1-4; CDR3aa: CASSLPPRTGEVGKLFF; CDR3nt: TGTGCCAGCAGTCTACCCCCCAGGACAGGGGAGGTGGGAAAACTGTTTTTT
abundance: -; d_gene: -; len: 13; v_gene: TRBV27; j_gene: TRBJ2-2; CDR3aa: CASSLVLSGELFF; CDR3nt: TGTGCCAGCAGTTTAGTCCTTTCCGGGGAGCTGTTTTTT
abundance: -; d_gene: -; len: 15; v_gene: TRBV6-6; j_gene: TRBJ2-1; CDR3aa: CASSRAASSYNEQFF; CDR3nt: TGTGCCAGCAGTAGAGCTGCGAGCTCCTACAATGAGCAGTTCTTC
abundance: -; d_gene: -; len: 14; v_gene: TRBV19; j_gene: TRBJ2-6; CDR3aa: CASSTDSGANVLTF; CDR3nt: TGTGCCAGTAGTACAGACAGTGGGGCCAACGTCCTGACTTTC